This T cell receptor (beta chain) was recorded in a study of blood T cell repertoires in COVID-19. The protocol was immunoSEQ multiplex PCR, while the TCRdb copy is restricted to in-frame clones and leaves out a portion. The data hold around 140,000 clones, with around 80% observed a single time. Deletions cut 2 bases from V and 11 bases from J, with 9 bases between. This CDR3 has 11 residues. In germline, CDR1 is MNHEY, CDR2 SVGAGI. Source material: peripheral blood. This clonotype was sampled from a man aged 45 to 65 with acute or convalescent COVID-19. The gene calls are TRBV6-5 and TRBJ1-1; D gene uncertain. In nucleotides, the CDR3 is TGTGCCAGCAGTTACGGGCAGGCGGCTTTCTTT. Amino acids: CASSYGQAAFF.